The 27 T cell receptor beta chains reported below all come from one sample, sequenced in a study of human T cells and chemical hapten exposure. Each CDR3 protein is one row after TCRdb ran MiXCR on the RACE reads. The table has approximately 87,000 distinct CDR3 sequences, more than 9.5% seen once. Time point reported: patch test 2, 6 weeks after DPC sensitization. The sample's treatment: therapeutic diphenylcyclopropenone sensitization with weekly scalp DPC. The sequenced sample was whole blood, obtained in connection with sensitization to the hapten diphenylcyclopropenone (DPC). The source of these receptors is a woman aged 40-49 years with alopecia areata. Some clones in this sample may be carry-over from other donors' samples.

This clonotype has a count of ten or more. The CDR3 loop reads CASSFGSGTGGHEQFF. DNA for the CDR3: TGTGCCAGCAGTTTTGGGTCCGGGACAGGGGGGCATGAGCAGTTCTTC. The chain carries TRBV12-3 or TRBV12-4 and TRBJ2-1; TRBD1 aligns across 11 bases. Trimming at V came to 3 bases and at J to 8 bases, leaving 9 bases not matched to a gene. CDR3 length: 16 residues.

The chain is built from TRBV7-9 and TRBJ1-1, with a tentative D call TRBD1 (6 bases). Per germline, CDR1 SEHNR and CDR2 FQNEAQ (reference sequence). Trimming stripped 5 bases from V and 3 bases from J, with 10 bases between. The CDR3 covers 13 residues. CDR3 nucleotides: TGTGCCAGCAGCGGCAGGGGCCACACTGAAGCTTTCTTT. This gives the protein CASSGRGHTEAFF.

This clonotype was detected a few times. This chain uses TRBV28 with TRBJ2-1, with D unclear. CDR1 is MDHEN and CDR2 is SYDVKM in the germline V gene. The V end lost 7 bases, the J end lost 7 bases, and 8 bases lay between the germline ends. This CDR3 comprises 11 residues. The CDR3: CASTVRNEQFF. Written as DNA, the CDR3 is TGTGCCAGCACCGTGCGGAATGAGCAGTTCTTC.

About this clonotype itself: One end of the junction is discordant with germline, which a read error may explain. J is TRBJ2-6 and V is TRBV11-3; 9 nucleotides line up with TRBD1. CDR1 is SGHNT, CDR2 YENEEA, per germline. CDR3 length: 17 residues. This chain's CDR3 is CASSSEGQGTGANILTF. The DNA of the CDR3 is TGTGCCAGCAGCTCCGAGGGACAGGGTACTGGGGCCAACATCCTGACTTTC.

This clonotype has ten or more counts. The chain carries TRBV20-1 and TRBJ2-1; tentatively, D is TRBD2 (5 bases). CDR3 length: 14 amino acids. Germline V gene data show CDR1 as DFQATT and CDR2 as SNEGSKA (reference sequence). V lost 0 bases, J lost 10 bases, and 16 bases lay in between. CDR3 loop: CSARDWGGEREQFF. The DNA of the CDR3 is TGCAGTGCTAGAGATTGGGGTGGGGAGAGGGAGCAGTTCTTC.

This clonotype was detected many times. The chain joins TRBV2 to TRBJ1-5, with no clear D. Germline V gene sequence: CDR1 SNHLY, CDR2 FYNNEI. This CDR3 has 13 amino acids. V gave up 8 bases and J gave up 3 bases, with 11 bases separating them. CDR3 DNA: TGTGCCAGCCGGAACCTAGTCAATCAGCCCCAGCATTTT. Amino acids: CASRNLVNQPQHF.

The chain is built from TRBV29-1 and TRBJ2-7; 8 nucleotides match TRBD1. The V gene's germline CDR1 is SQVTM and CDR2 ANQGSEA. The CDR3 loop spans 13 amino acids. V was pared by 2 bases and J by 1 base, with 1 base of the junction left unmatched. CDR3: CSVEQGASYEQYF. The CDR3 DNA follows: TGCAGCGTTGAACAGGGGGCATCCTACGAGCAGTACTTC.

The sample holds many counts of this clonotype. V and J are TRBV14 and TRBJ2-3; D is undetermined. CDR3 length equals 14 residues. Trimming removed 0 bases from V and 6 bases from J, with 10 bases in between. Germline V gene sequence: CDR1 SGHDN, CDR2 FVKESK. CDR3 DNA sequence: TGTGCCAGCAGCCAAGATCTGAGCGTGGATACGCAGTATTTT. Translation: CASSQDLSVDTQYF.

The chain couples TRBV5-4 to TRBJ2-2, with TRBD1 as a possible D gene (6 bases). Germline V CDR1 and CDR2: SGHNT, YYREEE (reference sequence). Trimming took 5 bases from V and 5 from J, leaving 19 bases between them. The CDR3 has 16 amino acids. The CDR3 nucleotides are TGTGCCAGCAGTTTCGCAGGGGCGGTCGGGACCGGGGAGCTGTTTTTT. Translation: CASSFAGAVGTGELFF.

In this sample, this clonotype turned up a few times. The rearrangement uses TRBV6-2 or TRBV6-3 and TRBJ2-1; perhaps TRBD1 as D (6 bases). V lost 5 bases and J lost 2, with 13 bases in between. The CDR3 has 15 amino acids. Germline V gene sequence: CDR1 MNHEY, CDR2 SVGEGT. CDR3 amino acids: CASSRRQETYNEQFF. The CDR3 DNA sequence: TGTGCCAGCAGTCGGAGACAGGAGACCTACAATGAGCAGTTCTTC.

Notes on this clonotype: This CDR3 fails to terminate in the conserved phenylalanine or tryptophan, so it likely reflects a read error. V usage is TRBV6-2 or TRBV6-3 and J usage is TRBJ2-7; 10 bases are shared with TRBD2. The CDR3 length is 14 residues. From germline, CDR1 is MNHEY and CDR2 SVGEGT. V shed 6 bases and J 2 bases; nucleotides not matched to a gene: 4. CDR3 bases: TGTGCCAGCAGCCTCACTAGCGGGGCCTACGAGCAGTACTCC. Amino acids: CASSLTSGAYEQYS.

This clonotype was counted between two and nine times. CDR3 in amino acids: CASSLRGGTDTQYF. The CDR3 region has the DNA TGTGCCAGCAGCTTGAGGGGCGGCACAGATACGCAGTATTTT. The chain carries TRBV5-5 and TRBJ2-3; tentatively, D is TRBD1 (5 bases). This CDR3 contains 14 residues. Germline lookup yields CDR1 SGHKS and CDR2 YYEKEE (reference sequence). The germline V and J ends were trimmed by 1 base and 1 base, with 7 bases remaining between them.

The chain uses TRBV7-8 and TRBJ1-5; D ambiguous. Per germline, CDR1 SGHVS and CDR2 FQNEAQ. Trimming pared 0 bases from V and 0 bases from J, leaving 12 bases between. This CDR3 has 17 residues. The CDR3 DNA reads TGTGCCAGCAGCTTAGCTGGACGGCTGAATAGCAATCAGCCCCAGCATTTT. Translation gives CASSLAGRLNSNQPQHF. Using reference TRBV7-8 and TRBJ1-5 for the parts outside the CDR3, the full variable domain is GAGVSQSPRYKVAKRGQDVALRCDPISGHVSLFWYQQALGQGPEFLTYFQNEAQLDKSGLPSDRFFAERPEGSVSTLKIQRTQQEDSAVYLCASSLAGRLNSNQPQHFGDGTRLSIL.

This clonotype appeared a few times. In nucleotides, the CDR3 is TGTGCCAGTAGTCCTGGGACAGGGAGTATCTACGAGCAGTACTTC. Amino acid sequence: CASSPGTGSIYEQYF. J is TRBJ2-7 and V is TRBV19; 9 bases map to TRBD1. Germline-derived CDR1 and CDR2 are LNHDA and SQIVND (reference sequence). The CDR3 is 15 amino acids. V lost 5 bases and J lost 3; bases outside the gene matches: 8.

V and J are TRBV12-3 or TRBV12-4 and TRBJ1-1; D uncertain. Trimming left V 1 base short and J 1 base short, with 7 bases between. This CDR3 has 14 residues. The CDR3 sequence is CASSLVRQNTEAFF. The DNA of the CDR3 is TGTGCCAGCAGTTTAGTCAGGCAGAACACTGAAGCTTTCTTT.

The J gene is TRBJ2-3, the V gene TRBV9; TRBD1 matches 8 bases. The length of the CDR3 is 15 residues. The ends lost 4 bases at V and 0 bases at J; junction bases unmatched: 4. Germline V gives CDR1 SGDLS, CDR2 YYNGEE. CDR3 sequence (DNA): TGTGCCAGCAGCTCTCGACAGGGGAGCACAGATACGCAGTATTTT. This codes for CASSSRQGSTDTQYF.

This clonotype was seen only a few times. The CDR3 spells CASKSQGAAQPQHF. CDR3 bases: TGTGCCAGTAAAAGTCAGGGGGCGGCTCAGCCCCAGCATTTT. This rearrangement joins TRBV19 to TRBJ1-5; TRBD1 matches 8 bases. The CDR3 extends over 14 amino acids. V shed 7 bases and J 6 bases; nucleotides not matched to a gene: 8. CDR1 and CDR2 (germline): LNHDA, SQIVND (reference sequence).

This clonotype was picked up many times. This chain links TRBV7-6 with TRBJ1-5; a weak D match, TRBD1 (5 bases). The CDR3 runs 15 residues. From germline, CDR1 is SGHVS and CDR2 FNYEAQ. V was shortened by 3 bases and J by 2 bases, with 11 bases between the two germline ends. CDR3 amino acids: CASSFDSEGNQPQHF. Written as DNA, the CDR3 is TGTGCCAGCAGCTTTGACAGTGAGGGCAATCAGCCCCAGCATTTT.

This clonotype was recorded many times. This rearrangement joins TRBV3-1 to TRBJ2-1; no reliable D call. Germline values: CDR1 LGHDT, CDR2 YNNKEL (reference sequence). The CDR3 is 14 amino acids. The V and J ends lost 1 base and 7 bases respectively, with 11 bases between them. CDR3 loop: CASSQGRLKNEQFF. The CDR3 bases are TGTGCCAGCAGCCAAGGAAGACTTAAAAATGAGCAGTTCTTC.

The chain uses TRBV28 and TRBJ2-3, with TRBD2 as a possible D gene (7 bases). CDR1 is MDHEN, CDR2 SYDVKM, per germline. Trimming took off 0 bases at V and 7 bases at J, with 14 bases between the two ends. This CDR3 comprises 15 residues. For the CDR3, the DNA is TGTGCCAGCAGTTTATGGGGGGGGCCGCAGCATACGCAGTATTTT. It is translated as CASSLWGGPQHTQYF.

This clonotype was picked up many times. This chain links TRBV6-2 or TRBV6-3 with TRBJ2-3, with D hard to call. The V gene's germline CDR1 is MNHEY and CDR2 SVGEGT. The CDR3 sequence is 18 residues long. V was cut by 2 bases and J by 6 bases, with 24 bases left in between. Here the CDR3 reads CASSYSDIGRPMADTQYF. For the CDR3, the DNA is TGTGCCAGCAGTTACAGTGACATCGGGCGCCCGATGGCGGATACGCAGTATTTT.

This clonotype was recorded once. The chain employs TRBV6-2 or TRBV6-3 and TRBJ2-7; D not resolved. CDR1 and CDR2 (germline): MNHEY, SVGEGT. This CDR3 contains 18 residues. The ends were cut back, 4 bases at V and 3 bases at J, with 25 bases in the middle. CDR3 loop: CASSFPHPLGRLDYEQYF. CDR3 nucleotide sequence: TGTGCCAGCAGTTTCCCCCACCCTCTTGGGCGCTTGGACTACGAGCAGTACTTC.

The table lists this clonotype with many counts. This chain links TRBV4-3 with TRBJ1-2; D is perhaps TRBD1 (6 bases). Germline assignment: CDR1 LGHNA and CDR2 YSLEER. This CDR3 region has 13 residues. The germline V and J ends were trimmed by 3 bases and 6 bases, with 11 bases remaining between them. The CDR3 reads CASSHDRSDGYTF. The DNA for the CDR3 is TGCGCCAGCAGCCACGACAGGTCCGATGGCTACACCTTC.

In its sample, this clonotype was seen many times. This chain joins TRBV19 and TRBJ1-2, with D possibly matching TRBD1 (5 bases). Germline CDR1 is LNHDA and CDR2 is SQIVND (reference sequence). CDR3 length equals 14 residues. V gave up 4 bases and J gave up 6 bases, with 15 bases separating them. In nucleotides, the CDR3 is TGTGCCAGTAGTACCCGACAGACTCAAAATGGCTACACCTTC. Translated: CASSTRQTQNGYTF.

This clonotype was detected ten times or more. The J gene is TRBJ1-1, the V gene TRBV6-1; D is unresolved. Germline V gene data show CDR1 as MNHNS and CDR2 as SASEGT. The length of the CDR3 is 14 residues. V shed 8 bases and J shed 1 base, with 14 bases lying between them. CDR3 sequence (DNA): TGTGCCAGCGCCCTAGGAGGGAGGAACACTGAAGCTTTCTTT. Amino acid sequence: CASALGGRNTEAFF.

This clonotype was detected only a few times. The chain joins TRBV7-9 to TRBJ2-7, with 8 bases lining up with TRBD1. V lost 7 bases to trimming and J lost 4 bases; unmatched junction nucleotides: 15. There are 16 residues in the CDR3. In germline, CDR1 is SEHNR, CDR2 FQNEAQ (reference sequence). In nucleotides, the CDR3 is TGTGCCAGCATCCCCAGGGGGCGAGGAGGAAATTACGAGCAGTACTTC. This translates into CASIPRGRGGNYEQYF.

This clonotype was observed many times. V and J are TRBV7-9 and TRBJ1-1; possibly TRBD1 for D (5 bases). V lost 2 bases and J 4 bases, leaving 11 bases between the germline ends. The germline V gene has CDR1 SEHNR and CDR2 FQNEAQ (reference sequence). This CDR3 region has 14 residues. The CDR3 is CASSLLGVGTEAFF. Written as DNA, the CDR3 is TGTGCCAGCAGCTTATTAGGGGTTGGCACTGAAGCTTTCTTT.